The T cell receptor (beta chain) described here comes from a study of blood T cells in healthy people across ages. General study results and limits: Diversity estimated from one million T cells was considered an underestimate.

The CDR3 is made up of 12 amino acids. V was shortened by 7 bases and J by 8 bases, with 14 bases between the two germline ends. In germline, CDR1 is MGHDK, CDR2 SYGVNS. A J-beta primer mix and a sample-barcoded 5' primer were used in a second PCR of about 7 to 12 cycles. TCRdb reanalysed the 5' RACE reads using MiXCR and keeps one entry per CDR3 protein. The data hold 650,000 to 900,000 distinct CDR3 sequences, with 62% observed a single time. A remark on this clonotype: The antigen is undetermined.

The chain couples TRBV25-1 to TRBJ1-2; D possibly corresponds to TRBD1 (6 bases). The sample comprised blood. This receptor was obtained from a man aged 25-45 years in good health. The CDR3 sequence is CASTSWGGGYTF. The DNA of the CDR3 is TGTGCCAGCACTTCATGGGGGGGCGGCTACACCTTC.